Each of the 13 T cell receptor beta chains below was sequenced from the same sample in a study of vaccination and CD4 T cells after COVID-19. Researchers used the Oncomine TCR Beta short-read assay to sequence DNA from cultured CD4+ T cells. One entry per CDR3 protein, called by TCRdb with MiXCR from the PCR reads. The table includes several thousand distinct CDR3 sequences, roughly 70% detected once. Treatment reported: approximately 9-day PBMC culture with coronavirus spike peptide pools or control peptides (ViraFEST assay). No antigen has been identified for these receptors. Sequencing was performed on CD4+ T cells from blood, cultured in vitro. The receptors were gathered from a human donor who had recovered from COVID-19.

This clonotype was found a few times. The chain is built from TRBV20-1 and TRBJ2-3; a weak D match, TRBD2 (5 bases). V was trimmed by 5 bases and J by 0 bases, leaving 12 bases between them. CDR1 DFQATT and CDR2 SNEGSKA come from the germline V gene (reference sequence). The CDR3 loop spans 14 amino acids. CDR3 protein: CSARRDSSTDTQYF. DNA for the CDR3: TGCAGTGCTCGACGGGATTCTAGCACAGATACGCAGTATTTT.

This clonotype showed up just a few times. This sequence joins TRBV12-3 or TRBV12-4 and TRBJ1-1; 12 nucleotides line up with TRBD1. This CDR3 contains 17 residues. V lost 5 bases and J lost 4; bases outside the gene matches: 11. CDR3 DNA sequence: TGTGCCAGCAGTCCCCAGGGGACAGGGGGCATGGGCACTGAAGCTTTCTTT. It encodes CASSPQGTGGMGTEAFF.

Only one count was recorded for this clonotype. The chain uses TRBV6-4 and TRBJ2-6; 7 nucleotides agree with TRBD2. Trimming removed 0 bases from V and 3 bases from J; junction bases left unmatched: 8. The CDR3 runs to 18 residues. Looked up from germline, CDR1 is MRHNA and CDR2 is SNTAGT. CDR3 in DNA: TGTGCCAGCAGTGACTCGTTGGGGAGGGCCGATGGGGCCAACGTCCTGACTTTC. As protein: CASSDSLGRADGANVLTF.

This clonotype was counted only a few times. V usage is TRBV19 and J usage is TRBJ1-6; 8 positions match TRBD1. J lost 8 bases, V lost 6 bases, and 6 bases had no gene match. The CDR3 covers 14 residues. The V gene's germline CDR1 is LNHDA and CDR2 SQIVND (reference sequence). The CDR3 coding sequence is TGTGCCAGTAGCCCCCCGACAGGGGATTCACCCCTCCACTTT. Amino acid sequence: CASSPPTGDSPLHF.

The chain has TRBV5-8 and TRBJ1-1, with D unclear. Trimming pared 7 bases from V and 0 bases from J, leaving 10 bases between. In germline, CDR1 is SGHTS, CDR2 YDEGEE. The CDR3 length is 13 residues. CDR3 sequence: CASRTRMNTEAFF. Here the CDR3 DNA reads TGTGCCAGCCGCACGAGGATGAACACTGAAGCTTTCTTT.

This chain joins TRBV7-7 and TRBJ2-5, with D perhaps TRBD1 or TRBD2 (5 bases each). The germline V gene has CDR1 SSHAT and CDR2 FNYEAQ (reference sequence). V dropped 3 bases and J dropped 5 bases, with 13 bases sitting between them. The CDR3 has 14 amino acids. Written as DNA, the CDR3 is TGTGCCAGCAGCTTGTACGGAAGGGACGAGACCCAGTACTTC. Protein sequence: CASSLYGRDETQYF.

The rearrangement uses TRBV28 and TRBJ1-2; D uncertain. CDR1 and CDR2 (germline): MDHEN, SYDVKM. This CDR3 region has 13 residues. The V gene lost 3 bases and the J gene lost 3 bases, with 8 bases spanning the gap. The CDR3 sequence is CASSFPPDYGYTF. DNA for the CDR3: TGTGCCAGCAGTTTCCCCCCTGACTATGGCTACACCTTC.

The V call is TRBV7-4, the J call TRBJ1-6; D is uncertain. The CDR3 consists of 13 residues. Germline CDR1 is SGHVT and CDR2 is SQSDAQ. Trimming took off 7 bases at V and 7 bases at J, with 11 bases between the two ends. CDR3 sequence: CASTFGGNSPLHF. The CDR3 DNA reads as TGTGCCAGCACCTTTGGAGGGAATTCACCCCTCCACTTT.

As DNA, the CDR3 is TGTGCCAGCAGCTACCACGGGACTAGCATCACCGGGGAGCTGTTTTTT. Protein sequence: CASSYHGTSITGELFF. The chain joins TRBV7-6 to TRBJ2-2, with 9 nucleotides matching TRBD2. J gave up 4 bases and V 4 bases, and 7 bases lay outside the gene matches. From germline, CDR1 is SGHVS and CDR2 FNYEAQ. The CDR3 is made up of 16 amino acids.

The chain employs TRBV4-1 and TRBJ1-2; 12 bases line up with TRBD1. The V segment lost 2 bases and the J segment 6 bases; nucleotides outside the gene matches: 10. Germline V gene data show CDR1 as MGHRA and CDR2 as YSYEKL. This CDR3 region has 17 residues. The CDR3 sequence: CASSQPLRRDRGHGYTF. CDR3 DNA: TGCGCCAGCAGCCAACCCCTCCGCCGGGACAGGGGGCATGGCTACACCTTC.

This clonotype was observed a handful of times. The chain recombines TRBV15 with TRBJ1-2; tentatively, D is TRBD1 (5 bases). Germline V gene sequence: CDR1 LNHNV, CDR2 YYDKDF (reference sequence). The CDR3 is made up of 14 amino acids. V was clipped by 0 bases and J by 8 bases, with 13 bases between them. This CDR3 reads CATSRDVAGRGYTF. CDR3 bases: TGTGCCACCAGCAGAGATGTGGCAGGGCGCGGCTACACCTTC.

The chain recombines TRBV9 with TRBJ1-6; no firm D call. V was shortened by 4 bases and J by 8 bases, with 13 bases between the two germline ends. This CDR3 contains 14 residues. Germline loops: CDR1 SGDLS, CDR2 YYNGEE. This CDR3 is CASSSPYGDSPLHF. The CDR3 nucleotides read TGTGCCAGCAGCTCCCCATACGGGGATTCACCCCTCCACTTT.

The rearrangement links TRBV20-1 to TRBJ2-3; tentatively, D is TRBD1 (5 bases). V lost 4 bases, J lost 5 bases, and 10 bases lay in between. Germline CDR1 DFQATT, CDR2 SNEGSKA (reference sequence). The CDR3 runs 12 residues. The CDR3 bases are TGCAGTGCTACCCAGGGTTTAGATACGCAGTATTTT. Its translation is CSATQGLDTQYF.